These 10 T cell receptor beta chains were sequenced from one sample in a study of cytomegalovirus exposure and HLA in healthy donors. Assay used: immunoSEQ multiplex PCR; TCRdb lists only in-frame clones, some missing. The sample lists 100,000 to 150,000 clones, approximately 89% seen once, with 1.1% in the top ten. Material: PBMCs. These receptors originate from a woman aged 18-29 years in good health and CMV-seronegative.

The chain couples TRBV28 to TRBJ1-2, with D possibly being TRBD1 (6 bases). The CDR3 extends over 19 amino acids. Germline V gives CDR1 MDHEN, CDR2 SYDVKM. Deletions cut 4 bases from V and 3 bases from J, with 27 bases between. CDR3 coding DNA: TGTGCCAGCAGTTCCCCCGATGAACAGGGACTAAGGTATCACTATGGCTACACCTTC. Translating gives CASSSPDEQGLRYHYGYTF.

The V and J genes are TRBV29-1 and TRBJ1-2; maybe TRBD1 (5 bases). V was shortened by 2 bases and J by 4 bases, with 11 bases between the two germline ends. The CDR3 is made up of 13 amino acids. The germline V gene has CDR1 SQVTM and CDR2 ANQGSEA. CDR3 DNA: TGCAGCGTTGAACAGGGTGGGATCTATGGCTACACCTTC. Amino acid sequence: CSVEQGGIYGYTF. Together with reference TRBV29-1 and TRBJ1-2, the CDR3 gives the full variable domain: SAVISQKPSRDICQRGTSLTIQCQVDSQVTMMFWYRQQPGQSLTLIATANQGSEATYESGFVIDKFPISRPNLTFSTLTVSNMSPEDSSIYLCSVEQGGIYGYTFGSGTRLTVV.

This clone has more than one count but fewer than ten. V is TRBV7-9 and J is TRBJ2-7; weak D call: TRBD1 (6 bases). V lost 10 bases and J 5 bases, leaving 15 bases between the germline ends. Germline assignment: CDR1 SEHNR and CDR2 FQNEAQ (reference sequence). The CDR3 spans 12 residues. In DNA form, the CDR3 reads TGTGCCATCCGCAGGGGAAGTAACGAGCAGTACTTC. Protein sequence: CAIRRGSNEQYF.

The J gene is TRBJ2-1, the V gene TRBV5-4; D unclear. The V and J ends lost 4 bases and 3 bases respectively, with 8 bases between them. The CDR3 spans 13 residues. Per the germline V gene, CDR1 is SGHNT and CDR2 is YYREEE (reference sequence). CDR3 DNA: TGTGCCAGCAGCCCCAACATCTACAATGAGCAGTTCTTC. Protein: CASSPNIYNEQFF.

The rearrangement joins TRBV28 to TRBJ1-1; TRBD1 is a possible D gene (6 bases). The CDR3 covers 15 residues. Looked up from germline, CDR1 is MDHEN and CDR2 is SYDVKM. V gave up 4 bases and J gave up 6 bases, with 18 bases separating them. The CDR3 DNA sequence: TGTGCCAGCAGTTCCCCTCAGGGGAGAGGGGCTGAAGCTTTCTTT. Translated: CASSSPQGRGAEAFF.

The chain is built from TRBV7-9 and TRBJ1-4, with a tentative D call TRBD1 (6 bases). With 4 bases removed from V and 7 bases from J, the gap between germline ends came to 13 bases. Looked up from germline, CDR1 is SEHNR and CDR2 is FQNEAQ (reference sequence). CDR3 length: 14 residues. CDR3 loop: CASSSQGLSEKLFF. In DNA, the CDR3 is TGTGCCAGCAGCTCACAGGGATTGTCTGAAAAACTGTTTTTT.

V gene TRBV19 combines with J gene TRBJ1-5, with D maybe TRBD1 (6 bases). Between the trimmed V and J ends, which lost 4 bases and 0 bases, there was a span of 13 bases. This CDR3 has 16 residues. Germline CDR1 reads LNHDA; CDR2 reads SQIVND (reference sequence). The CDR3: CASSTWTEYSNQPQHF. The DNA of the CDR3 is TGTGCCAGTAGTACCTGGACAGAATATAGCAATCAGCCCCAGCATTTT.

CDR3 nucleotide sequence: TGTGCCAGCCATCCAGGGGGATACGGCTACACCTTC. As protein: CASHPGGYGYTF. This chain uses TRBV6-5 with TRBJ1-2, with 7 nucleotides matching TRBD1. The V and J ends lost 8 bases and 8 bases, in that order; junction bases with no gene match: 8. The CDR3 length is 12 residues. The germline V gene encodes CDR1 MNHEY and CDR2 SVGAGI.

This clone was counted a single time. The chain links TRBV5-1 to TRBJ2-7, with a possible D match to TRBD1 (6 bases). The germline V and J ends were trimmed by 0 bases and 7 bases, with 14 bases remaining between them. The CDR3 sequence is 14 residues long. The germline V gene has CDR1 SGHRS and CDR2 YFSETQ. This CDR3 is CASSLVAGVGEQYF. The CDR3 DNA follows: TGCGCCAGCAGCTTGGTGGCAGGGGTTGGGGAGCAGTACTTC.

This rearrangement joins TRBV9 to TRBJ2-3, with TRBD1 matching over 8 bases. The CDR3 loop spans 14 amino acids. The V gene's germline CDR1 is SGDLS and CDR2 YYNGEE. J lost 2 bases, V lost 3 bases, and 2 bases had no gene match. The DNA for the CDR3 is TGTGCCAGCAGCGGGACAGGGTACACAGATACGCAGTATTTT. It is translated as CASSGTGYTDTQYF.